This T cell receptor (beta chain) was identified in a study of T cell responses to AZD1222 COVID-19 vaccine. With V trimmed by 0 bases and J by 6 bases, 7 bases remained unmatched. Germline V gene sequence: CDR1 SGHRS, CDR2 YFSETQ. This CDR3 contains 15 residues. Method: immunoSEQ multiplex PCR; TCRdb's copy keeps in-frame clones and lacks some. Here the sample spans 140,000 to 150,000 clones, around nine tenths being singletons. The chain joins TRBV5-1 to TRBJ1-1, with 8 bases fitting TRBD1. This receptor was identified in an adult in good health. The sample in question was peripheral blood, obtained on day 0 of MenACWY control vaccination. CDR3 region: CASSLVGDRSSEAFF. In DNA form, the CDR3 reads TGCGCCAGCAGCTTGGTTGGGGACAGGTCGTCTGAAGCTTTCTTT.